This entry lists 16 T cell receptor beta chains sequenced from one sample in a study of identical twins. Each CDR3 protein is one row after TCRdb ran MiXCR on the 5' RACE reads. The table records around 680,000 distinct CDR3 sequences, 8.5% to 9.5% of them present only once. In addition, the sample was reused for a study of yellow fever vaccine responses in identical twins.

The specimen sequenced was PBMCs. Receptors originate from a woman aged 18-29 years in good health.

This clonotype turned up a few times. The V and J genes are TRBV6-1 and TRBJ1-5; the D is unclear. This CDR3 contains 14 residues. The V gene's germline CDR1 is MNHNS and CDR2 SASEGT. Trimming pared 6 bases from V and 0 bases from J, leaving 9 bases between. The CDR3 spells CASSPNHSNQPQHF. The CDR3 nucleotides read TGTGCCAGCAGCCCCAACCATAGCAATCAGCCCCAGCATTTT.

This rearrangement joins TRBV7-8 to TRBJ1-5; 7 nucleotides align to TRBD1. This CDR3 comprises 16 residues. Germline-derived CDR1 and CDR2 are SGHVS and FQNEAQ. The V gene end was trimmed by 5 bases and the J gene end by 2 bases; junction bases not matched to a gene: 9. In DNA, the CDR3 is TGTGCCAGCAGCACCTTTACAGGGGTCGGCAATCAGCCCCAGCATTTT. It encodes CASSTFTGVGNQPQHF.

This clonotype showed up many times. Here the CDR3 reads CASSDGTSGRNTGELFF. The CDR3 nucleotides read TGTGCCAGCAGCGACGGGACTAGCGGGAGGAACACCGGGGAGCTGTTTTTT. The gene calls are TRBV6-2 or TRBV6-3 and TRBJ2-2, with 14 nucleotides matching TRBD2. Germline V gene data show CDR1 as MNHEY and CDR2 as SVGEGT. The CDR3 sequence is 17 residues long. Trimming removed 6 bases from V and 1 base from J; junction bases left unmatched: 4.

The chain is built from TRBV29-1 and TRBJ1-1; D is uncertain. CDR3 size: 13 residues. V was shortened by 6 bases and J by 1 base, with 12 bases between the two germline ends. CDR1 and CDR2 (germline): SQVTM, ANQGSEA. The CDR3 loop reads CSVVRKSNTEAFF. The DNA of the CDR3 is TGCAGCGTAGTCAGGAAATCGAACACTGAAGCTTTCTTT.

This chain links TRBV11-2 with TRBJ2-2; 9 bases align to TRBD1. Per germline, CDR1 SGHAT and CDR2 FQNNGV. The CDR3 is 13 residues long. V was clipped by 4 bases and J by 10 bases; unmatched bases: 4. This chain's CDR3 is CASSSNRGPELFF. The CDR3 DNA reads TGTGCCAGCAGCTCGAACAGGGGGCCGGAGCTGTTTTTT.

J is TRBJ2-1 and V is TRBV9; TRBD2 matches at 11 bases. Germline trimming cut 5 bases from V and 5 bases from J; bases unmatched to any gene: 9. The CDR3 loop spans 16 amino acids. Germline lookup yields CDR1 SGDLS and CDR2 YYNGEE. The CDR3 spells CASSSTGTSGHNEQFF. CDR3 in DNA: TGTGCCAGCAGTTCAACCGGGACTAGCGGTCACAATGAGCAGTTCTTC. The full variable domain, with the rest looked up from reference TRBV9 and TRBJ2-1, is DSGVTQTPKHLITATGQRVTLRCSPRSGDLSVYWYQQSLDQGLQFLIQYYNGEERAKGNILERFSAQQFPDLHSELNLSSLELGDSALYFCASSSTGTSGHNEQFFGPGTRLTVL.

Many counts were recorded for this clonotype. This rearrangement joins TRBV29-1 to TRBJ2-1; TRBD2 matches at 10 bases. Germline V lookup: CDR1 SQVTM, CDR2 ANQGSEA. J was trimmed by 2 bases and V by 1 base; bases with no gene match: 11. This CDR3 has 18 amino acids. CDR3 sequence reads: CSVEGHLPGLAPYNEQFF. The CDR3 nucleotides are TGCAGCGTTGAAGGACACTTGCCGGGACTAGCGCCCTACAATGAGCAGTTCTTC.

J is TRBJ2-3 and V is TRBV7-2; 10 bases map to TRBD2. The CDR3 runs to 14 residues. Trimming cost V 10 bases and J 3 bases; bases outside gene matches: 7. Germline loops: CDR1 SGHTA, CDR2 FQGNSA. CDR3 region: CAIIAGGRTDTQYF. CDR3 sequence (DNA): TGTGCCATTATAGCGGGAGGTAGGACAGATACGCAGTATTTT.

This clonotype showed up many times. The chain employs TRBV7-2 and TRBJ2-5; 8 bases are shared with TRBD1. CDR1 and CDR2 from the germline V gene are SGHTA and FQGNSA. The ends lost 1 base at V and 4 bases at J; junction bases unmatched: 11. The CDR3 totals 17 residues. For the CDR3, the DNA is TGTGCCAGCAGCTTAGTGCTCGTACAGGGGGTCAGAGAGACCCAGTACTTC. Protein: CASSLVLVQGVRETQYF. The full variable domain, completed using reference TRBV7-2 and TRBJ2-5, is GAGVSQSPSNKVTEKGKDVELRCDPISGHTALYWYRQSLGQGLEFLIYFQGNSAPDKSGLPSDRFSAERTGGSVSTLTIQRTQQEDSAVYLCASSLVLVQGVRETQYFGPGTRLLVL.

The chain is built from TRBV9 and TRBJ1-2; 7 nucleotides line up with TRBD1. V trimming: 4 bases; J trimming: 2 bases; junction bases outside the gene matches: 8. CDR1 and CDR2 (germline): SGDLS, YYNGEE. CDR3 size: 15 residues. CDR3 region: CASSTRDSGNYGYTF. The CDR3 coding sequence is TGTGCCAGCAGCACTCGGGACAGTGGGAACTATGGCTACACCTTC.

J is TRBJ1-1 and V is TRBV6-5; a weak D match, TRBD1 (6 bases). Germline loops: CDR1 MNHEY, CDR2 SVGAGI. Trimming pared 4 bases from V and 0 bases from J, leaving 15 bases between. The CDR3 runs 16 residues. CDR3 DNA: TGTGCCAGCAGTTCCCCGGGGGACAAGATGAACACTGAAGCTTTCTTT. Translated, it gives CASSSPGDKMNTEAFF.

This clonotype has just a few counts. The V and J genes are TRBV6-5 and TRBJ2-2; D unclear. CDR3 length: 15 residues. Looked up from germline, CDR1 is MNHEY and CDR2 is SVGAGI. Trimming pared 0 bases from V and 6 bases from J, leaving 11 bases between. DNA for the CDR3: TGTGCCAGCAGTTACTCTATCTCCGGTCCCGGGGAGCTGTTTTTT. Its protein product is CASSYSISGPGELFF.

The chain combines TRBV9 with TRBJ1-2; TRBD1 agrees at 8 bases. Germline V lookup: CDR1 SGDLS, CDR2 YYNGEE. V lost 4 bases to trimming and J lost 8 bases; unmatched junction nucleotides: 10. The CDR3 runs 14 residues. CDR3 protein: CASSSPGTGGGYTF. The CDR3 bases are TGTGCCAGCAGCTCCCCCGGGACAGGTGGAGGCTACACCTTC.

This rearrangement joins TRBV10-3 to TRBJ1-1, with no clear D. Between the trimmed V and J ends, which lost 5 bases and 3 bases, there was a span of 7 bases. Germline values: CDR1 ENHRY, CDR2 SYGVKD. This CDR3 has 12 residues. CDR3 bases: TGTGCCATCAGTCCCACGGACACTGAAGCTTTCTTT. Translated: CAISPTDTEAFF.

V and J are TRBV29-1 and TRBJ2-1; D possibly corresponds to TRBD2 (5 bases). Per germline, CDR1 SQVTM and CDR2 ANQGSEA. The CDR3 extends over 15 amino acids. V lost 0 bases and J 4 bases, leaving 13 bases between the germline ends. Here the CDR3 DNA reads TGCAGCGTTGAAGATCGGGGTGGGGAATACAATGAGCAGTTCTTC. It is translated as CSVEDRGGEYNEQFF.

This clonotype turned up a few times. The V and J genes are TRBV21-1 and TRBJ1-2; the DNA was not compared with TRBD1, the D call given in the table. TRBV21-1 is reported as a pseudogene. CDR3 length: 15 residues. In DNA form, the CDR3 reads TGTGCCAGGAGGGACAGCCCTAGAGAGGTCTATGGCTACACCTTC. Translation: CARRDSPREVYGYTF.